This T cell receptor beta chain was sequenced during a study of cytomegalovirus exposure and HLA in healthy donors. Trimming removed 5 bases from V and 5 bases from J; junction bases left unmatched: 10. This CDR3 spans 15 amino acids. Germline CDR1 LNHDA, CDR2 SQIVND (reference sequence). This clone appeared a single time. Its cognate antigen is unknown. Study observations and caveats: Further analysis was carried out later, and it showed several of the most significant clusters appearing linked to common viral pathogens.

With 60 Vbeta and 13 Jbeta primers, the PCR was carried out. In the original workflow: A later analysis tallied about 80 million unique TCR beta chains, around 12 million of them shared. The protocol was immunoSEQ multiplex PCR, while the TCRdb copy is restricted to in-frame clones and leaves out a portion. That table supplies the V and J calls and clone size; D and trimming were determined from the DNA. The sample lists about 63,000 clones; under 85% were seen once. The sequencing sample was made of PBMCs. The clonotype originates from a man in his forties or fifties in good health and CMV-seronegative. The rearrangement links TRBV19 to TRBJ1-2; the match to TRBD1 covers 8 bases. The CDR3 here is CASSSSGTGEYGYTF. The CDR3 coding sequence is TGTGCCAGTAGTTCCTCCGGGACAGGTGAATATGGCTACACCTTC.